The 32 T cell receptor beta chains below were found in one sample sequenced in a study of blood T cell repertoires in COVID-19 (dated by TCRdb to about 2020). The library was prepared using the immunoSEQ multiplex PCR assay. TCRdb limited this immuneACCESS table to in-frame rearrangements with V and J called. A share of clones is missing; checked studies link under half to unresolved V genes, and the rest is unexplained. Present in this sample are roughly 150,000 clones, over 80% of which were seen just once. The top ten clonotypes cover roughly 9.2% of the sample. Sequencing input: peripheral blood. These TCRs come from a woman at least 80 years old with active or convalescent COVID-19.

This chain connects TRBV2 to TRBJ2-2, with 8 bases identical to TRBD1. V lost 6 bases and J lost 1; bases outside the gene matches: 4. This CDR3 region has 15 residues. Germline V lookup: CDR1 SNHLY, CDR2 FYNNEI. As DNA, the CDR3 is TGTGCCAGCAGCGTAGACAGGGGGAACACCGGGGAGCTGTTTTTT. Translation: CASSVDRGNTGELFF.

The chain links TRBV27 to TRBJ1-2; perhaps TRBD1 as D (5 bases). Trimming cost V 0 bases and J 7 bases, with 12 bases left between them. The CDR3 runs to 14 residues. Germline V gene sequence: CDR1 MNHEY, CDR2 SMNVEV (reference sequence). The CDR3 bases are TGTGCCAGCAGTTTATCGGGACGGAGGGGTGGCTACACCTTC. Amino acids: CASSLSGRRGGYTF.

The chain has TRBV5-6 and TRBJ1-4; D call uncertain. The CDR3 length is 14 residues. Germline CDR1 SGHDT, CDR2 YYEEEE. The V end was cut by 3 bases, the J end by 8 bases, with 14 bases between. CDR3 bases: TGTGCCAGCAGCTCTGGACCGAGCGGGGAAAAACTGTTTTTT. Its protein product is CASSSGPSGEKLFF.

This rearrangement joins TRBV6-6 to TRBJ1-4; D perhaps matches TRBD1 (5 bases). Germline V gives CDR1 MNHNY, CDR2 SVGAGI (reference sequence). The CDR3 spans 15 residues. The V end lost 2 bases, the J end lost 3 bases, and 10 bases lay between the germline ends. This CDR3 reads CASSYGQGSNEKLFF. The CDR3 DNA sequence: TGTGCCAGCAGTTACGGTCAGGGCTCTAATGAAAAACTGTTTTTT.

The CDR3 protein is CSVLTQGRPFF. DNA for the CDR3: TGCAGCGTCCTTACCCAGGGAAGACCGTTCTTC. The V gene is TRBV29-1, the J gene TRBJ2-1, with a weak D call TRBD1 (5 bases). CDR1 and CDR2 (germline): SQVTM, ANQGSEA. The CDR3 extends over 11 amino acids. V gave up 6 bases and J gave up 15 bases, with 18 bases separating them.

The rearrangement links TRBV29-1 to TRBJ1-2, with D unresolved. The CDR3 length is 13 residues. Trimming took off 4 bases at V and 4 bases at J, with 13 bases between the two ends. Germline V gene data show CDR1 as SQVTM and CDR2 as ANQGSEA. CDR3 loop: CSVAKGGGYGYTF. CDR3 nucleotide sequence: TGCAGCGTTGCCAAGGGAGGAGGCTATGGCTACACCTTC.

The chain joins TRBV5-1 to TRBJ2-5, with a tentative D call TRBD2 (6 bases). The germline gives CDR1 SGHRS, CDR2 YFSETQ. The length of the CDR3 is 14 residues. V lost 2 bases and J lost 5, with 13 bases in between. Here the CDR3 DNA reads TGCGCCAGCAGCTTTTTACTAGCCGGGGAGACCCAGTACTTC. It translates to CASSFLLAGETQYF.

This CDR3 is CASSLLLAESTDTQYF. CDR3 bases: TGTGCCAGCAGCTTACTACTAGCGGAGAGCACAGATACGCAGTATTTT. The chain carries TRBV7-8 and TRBJ2-3; 8 bases align to TRBD2. This CDR3 comprises 16 residues. Germline V lookup: CDR1 SGHVS, CDR2 FQNEAQ. Trimming cost V 2 bases and J 0 bases; bases outside gene matches: 4.

This clone occurred once. The chain carries TRBV18 and TRBJ2-7; D not resolved. The ends were cut back, 3 bases at V and 0 bases at J, with 15 bases in the middle. The CDR3 extends over 16 amino acids. The germline CDR1 and CDR2 sequences are KGHSH and LQKENI. CDR3 DNA: TGTGCCAGCTCACCTACGGAGAGACCCTCCTCCTACGAGCAGTACTTC. Its protein product is CASSPTERPSSYEQYF.

This clone occurred a few times. The chain couples TRBV7-2 to TRBJ1-4; 8 positions match TRBD1. Germline values: CDR1 SGHTA, CDR2 FQGNSA. The length of the CDR3 is 14 residues. The V and J ends lost 1 base and 5 bases, in that order; junction bases with no gene match: 0. CDR3 in DNA: TGTGCCAGCAGCTTAGACAGGGGGAATGAAAAACTGTTTTTT. Translation gives CASSLDRGNEKLFF.

The chain employs TRBV9 and TRBJ2-3; tentative D call: TRBD1 (6 bases). Per germline, CDR1 SGDLS and CDR2 YYNGEE. Trimming left V 4 bases short and J 6 bases short, with 18 bases between. This CDR3 contains 15 residues. The CDR3 bases are TGTGCCAGCAGCCTAAGTCTGGGGGCATCCGATACGCAGTATTTT. This gives the protein CASSLSLGASDTQYF.

This chain uses TRBV21-1 with TRBJ2-4; TRBD1 is taken as the D call from the table, unchecked against the DNA. TRBV21-1 is a listed pseudogene. The CDR3 length is 16 residues. CDR3 coding DNA: TGTGCCAGCAGCAGCTCCAGGGGGCACGTCAAAAACATTCAGTACTTC. It yields the protein CASSSSRGHVKNIQYF.

V gene TRBV2 combines with J gene TRBJ2-7, with 7 bases aligning to TRBD1. The CDR3 contains 15 residues. Germline V CDR1 and CDR2: SNHLY, FYNNEI. V gave up 5 bases and J gave up 5 bases; unmatched junction bases: 12. For the CDR3, the DNA is TGTGCCAGCAGTCCGCGACAGGGTGGGATCCACGAGCAGTACTTC. It yields the protein CASSPRQGGIHEQYF.

Only one count was recorded for this clone. The chain carries TRBV18 and TRBJ2-4, with 8 bases aligning to TRBD1. V was pared by 3 bases and J by 0 bases, with 13 bases of the junction left unmatched. CDR1 is KGHSH, CDR2 LQKENI, per germline. This CDR3 is 19 amino acids long. The CDR3 spells CASSPGFGDRTLAKNIQYF. The CDR3 DNA reads as TGTGCCAGCTCACCGGGATTTGGGGACAGGACTTTAGCCAAAAACATTCAGTACTTC. The complete variable domain, with remaining parts taken from reference TRBV18 and TRBJ2-4, reads NAGVMQNPRHLVRRRGQEARLRCSPMKGHSHVYWYRQLPEEGLKFMVYLQKENIIDESGMPKERFSAEFPKEGPSILRIQQVVRGDSAAYFCASSPGFGDRTLAKNIQYFGAGTRLSVL.

This chain joins TRBV4-1 and TRBJ1-2; TRBD1 agrees at 7 bases. V shed 3 bases, J shed 7 bases, and the junction held 14 bases outside the gene matches. CDR3 length equals 16 residues. Germline CDR1 MGHRA, CDR2 YSYEKL. The CDR3 region is CASSHPVQGKASGYTF. As DNA, the CDR3 is TGCGCCAGCAGCCACCCCGTACAGGGGAAGGCTAGTGGCTACACCTTC.

The chain uses TRBV30 and TRBJ1-4, with a tentative D call TRBD1 (6 bases). Germline V lookup: CDR1 GTSNPN, CDR2 SVGIG (reference sequence). This CDR3 has 14 residues. Trimming shortened V by 1 base and J by 8 bases, and 14 bases separated the two germline ends. DNA of the CDR3: TGTGCCTGGAGTGGATCAGGGGTGGGGGAAAAACTGTTTTTT. Its translation: CAWSGSGVGEKLFF.

This chain uses TRBV6-5 with TRBJ1-5; maybe TRBD1 (5 bases). Germline loops: CDR1 MNHEY, CDR2 SVGAGI. The V and J ends lost 8 bases and 1 base respectively, with 12 bases between them. CDR3 length equals 14 residues. CDR3 nucleotide sequence: TGTGCCAGCGGAGGGGCAGCGAGCAATCAGCCCCAGCATTTT. It specifies CASGGAASNQPQHF.

This clone has just a few counts. The gene calls are TRBV3-1 (or the pseudogene TRBV3-2) and TRBJ1-5, with no clear D. This CDR3 contains 15 residues. Germline V CDR1 and CDR2: LGHDT, YNNKEL (reference sequence). V was clipped by 4 bases and J by 0 bases, with 10 bases between them. The CDR3 reads CASSPTSYSNQPQHF. The DNA of the CDR3 is TGTGCCAGCAGCCCGACAAGCTATAGCAATCAGCCCCAGCATTTT.

This chain's CDR3 is CASSQQGHTEAFF. Written as DNA, the CDR3 is TGTGCCAGCTCTCAACAGGGACACACTGAAGCTTTCTTT. The rearrangement links TRBV18 to TRBJ1-1, with a possible D match to TRBD1 (6 bases). The CDR3 runs 13 residues. From germline, CDR1 is KGHSH and CDR2 LQKENI. Trimming took off 6 bases at V and 3 bases at J, with 11 bases between the two ends.

This chain uses TRBV5-1 with TRBJ1-3; possibly TRBD1 for D (6 bases). Germline V lookup: CDR1 SGHRS, CDR2 YFSETQ. Trimming stripped 1 base from V and 8 bases from J, with 10 bases between. CDR3 size: 13 residues. The CDR3 DNA follows: TGCGCCAGCAGCTTGAACTCAGGGGACACCATATATTTT. This gives the protein CASSLNSGDTIYF.

The chain is built from TRBV4-3 and TRBJ2-7; 10 nucleotides match TRBD1. The CDR3 length is 14 residues. CDR1 is LGHNA, CDR2 YSLEER, per germline. V shed 4 bases and J 4 bases; nucleotides not matched to a gene: 4. CDR3 nucleotide sequence: TGCGCCAGCAGCCCAGGGACAGGGGCTTACGAGCAGTACTTC. Encoded protein: CASSPGTGAYEQYF.

This clone appeared a single time. The chain carries TRBV6-5 and TRBJ1-1, with a weak D call TRBD1 (6 bases). Germline CDR1 and CDR2: MNHEY and SVGAGI. Trimming shortened V by 7 bases and J by 4 bases, and 19 bases separated the two germline ends. The CDR3 runs to 15 residues. Here the CDR3 reads CASTKPGGRGTEAFF. The DNA for the CDR3 is TGTGCCAGCACCAAACCGGGGGGGCGAGGCACTGAAGCTTTCTTT.

This clone was detected ten times or more. This chain links TRBV7-3 with TRBJ2-2, with D perhaps matching TRBD2 (6 bases). CDR1 and CDR2 (germline): SGHTA, FQGTGA. V dropped 5 bases and J dropped 6 bases, with 13 bases sitting between them. The CDR3 covers 14 residues. The CDR3 nucleotides are TGTGCCAGCAGCCGGACCGGGGGAGCCGGGGAGCTGTTTTTT. Protein: CASSRTGGAGELFF.

This chain links TRBV20-1 with TRBJ2-7; perhaps TRBD2 as D (5 bases). The CDR3 extends over 16 amino acids. V was pared by 3 bases and J by 6 bases, with 24 bases between. Germline V gene data show CDR1 as DFQATT and CDR2 as SNEGSKA (reference sequence). CDR3 protein: CSASESLGARSIEQYF. CDR3 DNA sequence: TGCAGTGCTAGTGAATCCTTGGGAGCTAGGTCTATCGAGCAGTACTTC.

The rearrangement uses TRBV6-6 and TRBJ2-3, with 7 nucleotides matching TRBD2. Germline V CDR1 and CDR2: MNHNY, SVGAGI (reference sequence). The V segment lost 2 bases and the J segment 6 bases; nucleotides outside the gene matches: 8. This CDR3 spans 15 amino acids. The CDR3 region is CASSYVAGVGDTQYF. In DNA, the CDR3 is TGTGCCAGCAGTTACGTGGCGGGGGTGGGTGATACGCAGTATTTT.

V usage is TRBV6-5 and J usage is TRBJ2-7; TRBD1 matches at 7 bases. With 0 bases clipped from V and 6 bases from J, the junction kept 8 bases outside the gene matches. This CDR3 has 15 amino acids. Germline values: CDR1 MNHEY, CDR2 SVGAGI. In nucleotides, the CDR3 is TGTGCCAGCAGTTACTCCCCGGCAGGGGGAATCGAGCAGTACTTC. Protein sequence: CASSYSPAGGIEQYF.

V and J are TRBV7-8 and TRBJ2-6; the match to TRBD1 covers 8 bases. J gave up 2 bases and V 5 bases, and 11 bases lay outside the gene matches. Germline CDR1 SGHVS, CDR2 FQNEAQ. The CDR3 has 18 residues. In DNA form, the CDR3 reads TGTGCCAGCAGCCGAAGTACCTTGACAGGGGCTGGGGCCAACGTCCTGACTTTC. Translated: CASSRSTLTGAGANVLTF. Supplemented by reference TRBV7-8 and TRBJ2-6, the full variable domain reads GAGVSQSPRYKVAKRGQDVALRCDPISGHVSLFWYQQALGQGPEFLTYFQNEAQLDKSGLPSDRFFAERPEGSVSTLKIQRTQQEDSAVYLCASSRSTLTGAGANVLTFGAGSRLTVL.

Only a few counts were recorded for this clone. This chain joins TRBV7-2 and TRBJ1-3, with 7 bases fitting TRBD1. The CDR3 totals 15 residues. V gave up 5 bases and J gave up 0 bases; unmatched junction bases: 4. Per the germline V gene, CDR1 is SGHTA and CDR2 is FQGNSA. The CDR3 protein is CASSQGTASGNTIYF. In DNA form, the CDR3 reads TGTGCCAGCAGCCAAGGGACAGCCTCTGGAAACACCATATATTTT.

The rearrangement links TRBV5-1 to TRBJ1-1; TRBD1 matches 9 bases. Per the germline V gene, CDR1 is SGHRS and CDR2 is YFSETQ. The CDR3 runs 13 residues. Trimming took 4 bases from V and 5 from J; bases not matched to a gene: 3. The CDR3 nucleotides read TGCGCCAGCAGCCGGACAGGGGTGACTGAAGCTTTCTTT. Protein: CASSRTGVTEAFF. Full variable domain (remainder filled in from reference TRBV5-1 and TRBJ1-1): KAGVTQTPRYLIKTRGQQVTLSCSPISGHRSVSWYQQTPGQGLQFLFEYFSETQRNKGNFPGRFSGRQFSNSRSEMNVSTLELGDSALYLCASSRTGVTEAFFGQGTRLTVV.

Notes on this clone: Other DNA sequences in this specimen translate into the identical CDR3. J is TRBJ2-5 and V is TRBV10-3; tentative D call: TRBD2 (6 bases). Germline V CDR1 and CDR2: ENHRY, SYGVKD. This CDR3 is 11 amino acids long. V was cut by 6 bases and J by 5 bases, with 7 bases left in between. CDR3 sequence reads: CAISGGETQYF. CDR3 nucleotide sequence: TGTGCCATCAGCGGAGGGGAGACCCAGTACTTC.

This clone appeared once. CDR3 bases: TGTGCCAGCAGCTCCTCACCCGACAGGGGGCTATACGAGCAGTACTTC. Its protein product is CASSSSPDRGLYEQYF. This chain joins TRBV9 and TRBJ2-7; 10 bases map to TRBD1. This CDR3 has 16 amino acids. CDR1 is SGDLS and CDR2 is YYNGEE in the germline V gene. The V segment lost 4 bases and the J segment 4 bases; nucleotides outside the gene matches: 11. The full variable domain, completed using reference TRBV9 and TRBJ2-7, is DSGVTQTPKHLITATGQRVTLRCSPRSGDLSVYWYQQSLDQGLQFLIQYYNGEERAKGNILERFSAQQFPDLHSELNLSSLELGDSALYFCASSSSPDRGLYEQYFGPGTRLTVT.

This chain uses TRBV24-1 with TRBJ1-4, with a possible D match to TRBD1 (6 bases). There are 15 residues in the CDR3. With 8 bases removed from V and 8 bases from J, the gap between germline ends came to 20 bases. CDR1 and CDR2 from the germline V gene are KGHDR and SFDVKD. DNA of the CDR3: TGTGCCACCATCCAGGGGCATCCGGAGTGGGAAAAACTGTTTTTT. Translated: CATIQGHPEWEKLFF.